A single sample gave rise to the 27 T cell receptor beta chains below, sequenced in a study of response to subunit inactivated influenza vaccine (dated by TCRdb to the late 2010s). Preparation of the library involved RT-PCR. The sequencing machine was an Illumina HiSeq 2500. TCRdb took the public reads, trimmed them with fastp at Q25, ran MiXCR for clone calling and kept in-frame beta chains. Each record represents a unique CDR3 protein, reported with the most common genes and DNA among its rows. This sample has almost 600,000 distinct CDR3 sequences in its table, and 14% of those were observed once. The ten largest make up over 8.5% of the sample. Sequenced here: PBMCs from blood, sampled roughly 12 days after vaccination. The receptors shown here come from a man aged 50-59 years who received an inactivated influenza vaccine. Donor details come from another sample of the same person, matched by shared clones.

The chain's CDR3 is CASRVIEAFF. CDR3 bases: TGTGCCAGCAGGGTAATTGAAGCTTTCTTT. The V call is TRBV2, the J call TRBJ1-1; D remains unclear. The CDR3 has 10 residues. V was trimmed by 6 bases and J by 7 bases, leaving 6 bases between them. Germline V lookup: CDR1 SNHLY, CDR2 FYNNEI.

The chain carries TRBV18 and TRBJ2-7, with 7 bases matching TRBD1. With V trimmed by 0 bases and J by 2 bases, 1 base remained unmatched. Germline-derived CDR1 and CDR2 are KGHSH and LQKENI. This CDR3 spans 14 amino acids. The CDR3 spells CASSPPGTAYEQYF. Written as DNA, the CDR3 is TGTGCCAGCTCACCACCAGGGACAGCCTACGAGCAGTACTTC.

The rearrangement joins TRBV7-2 to TRBJ2-4, with TRBD2 matching 10 bases. V shed 0 bases, J shed 1 base, and the junction held 0 bases outside the gene matches. The CDR3 has 16 amino acids. The germline CDR1 and CDR2 sequences are SGHTA and FQGNSA. CDR3 DNA sequence: TGTGCCAGCAGCTTAGCTAGCGGGGGGGCCAAAAACATTCAGTACTTC. Protein: CASSLASGGAKNIQYF.

Concerning this clonotype itself: One end of the junction varies from germline; a read error may be responsible. The chain recombines TRBV7-9 with TRBJ2-7; D call uncertain. The CDR3 consists of 13 residues. CDR1 is SEHNR and CDR2 is FQNEAQ in the germline V gene (reference sequence). CDR3 in DNA: TGTGCCAGCAGCTTAAACCCTAACCCGACCCGGCACTTC. Translated, it gives CASSLNPNPTRHF.

This rearrangement joins TRBV7-2 to TRBJ2-1, with TRBD2 matching 9 bases. CDR3 length: 15 amino acids. Germline V gene lookup returns CDR1 SGHTA and CDR2 FQGNSA. Trimming removed 4 bases from V and 5 bases from J; junction bases left unmatched: 6. The CDR3 DNA is TGTGCCAGCAGCTCACAGACTAGCGGCCACAATGAGCAGTTCTTC. This translates into CASSSQTSGHNEQFF.

This clonotype turned up a few times. The chain employs TRBV7-2 and TRBJ2-1; 7 nucleotides agree with TRBD1. The CDR3 loop spans 15 amino acids. In germline, CDR1 is SGHTA, CDR2 FQGNSA. The V segment lost 5 bases and the J segment 1 base; nucleotides outside the gene matches: 5. CDR3 bases: TGTGCCAGCAGCCCCCGGACAGGTTCCTACAATGAGCAGTTCTTC. It specifies CASSPRTGSYNEQFF.

This chain uses TRBV12-3 or TRBV12-4 with TRBJ2-3, with 8 bases matching TRBD2. The trim removed 8 bases at V and 0 bases at J, leaving 10 bases unmatched. This CDR3 spans 16 amino acids. The CDR3 is CASRKDGGASTDTQYF. In DNA, the CDR3 is TGTGCCAGCCGAAAAGACGGGGGGGCTAGCACAGATACGCAGTATTTT.

The chain carries TRBV27 and TRBJ2-7; 7 nucleotides align to TRBD2. CDR3 size: 15 residues. J gave up 3 bases and V 2 bases, and 7 bases lay outside the gene matches. Germline CDR1 and CDR2: MNHEY and SMNVEV (reference sequence). The CDR3 nucleotides are TGTGCCAGCAGTTTAATCGCGGGAGTGGGCTACGAGCAGTACTTC. Amino acids: CASSLIAGVGYEQYF.

This clonotype was detected a few times. This chain joins TRBV18 and TRBJ2-7; either TRBD1 or TRBD2 may supply D (5 bases each). This CDR3 is built from 15 residues. The germline V gene encodes CDR1 KGHSH and CDR2 LQKENI. Trimming removed 5 bases at V and 5 bases at J, with 19 bases between. CDR3 in amino acids: CASSSNGAGPNEQYF. The CDR3 DNA reads TGTGCCAGCTCATCCAACGGGGCCGGCCCCAACGAGCAGTACTTC.

This clonotype was picked up a small number of times. The genes are TRBV5-5 and TRBJ2-7; D call uncertain. Germline values: CDR1 SGHKS, CDR2 YYEKEE (reference sequence). The CDR3 consists of 15 residues. Trimming took 4 bases from V and 3 from J, leaving 17 bases between them. CDR3 DNA sequence: TGTGCCAGCAGCGCCCAGGTAACCAATCGCTACGAGCAGTACTTC. Residues: CASSAQVTNRYEQYF. Looking up the rest from reference TRBV5-5 and TRBJ2-7 gives the full variable domain: DAGVTQSPTHLIKTRGQQVTLRCSPISGHKSVSWYQQVLGQGPQFIFQYYEKEERGRGNFPDRFSARQFPNYSSELNVNALLLGDSALYLCASSAQVTNRYEQYFGPGTRLTVT.

This clonotype has just a few counts. This rearrangement joins TRBV29-1 to TRBJ1-2; D is ambiguous. The CDR3 totals 14 residues. V dropped 0 bases and J dropped 4 bases, with 12 bases sitting between them. The germline CDR1 and CDR2 sequences are SQVTM and ANQGSEA. CDR3 protein: CSVEDQGKGYGYTF. The CDR3 DNA is TGCAGCGTTGAAGATCAAGGGAAAGGCTATGGCTACACCTTC.

V gene TRBV12-3 or TRBV12-4 combines with J gene TRBJ2-1, with D possibly called TRBD1 or TRBD2 (5 bases each). The CDR3 is made up of 14 amino acids. Trimming stripped 6 bases from V and 8 bases from J, with 17 bases between. CDR3 in amino acids: CASRTGTSRYEQFF. CDR3 DNA: TGTGCCAGCAGAACCGGGACCAGCCGGTATGAGCAGTTCTTC.

This clonotype was counted a few times. The chain recombines TRBV19 with TRBJ2-2; no clear D gene. Germline CDR1 reads LNHDA; CDR2 reads SQIVND (reference sequence). Between the trimmed V and J ends, which lost 11 bases and 0 bases, there was a span of 7 bases. The CDR3 spans 12 residues. CDR3 bases: TGTGCCGGGATCGCGAACACCGGGGAGCTGTTTTTT. Its translation is CAGIANTGELFF.

This clonotype was counted ten times or more. The chain recombines TRBV5-1 with TRBJ2-7, with D uncertain. The CDR3 has 12 amino acids. Germline-derived CDR1 and CDR2 are SGHRS and YFSETQ. Trimming took off 4 bases at V and 3 bases at J, with 8 bases between the two ends. CDR3 in amino acids: CASSADNYEQYF. For the CDR3, the DNA is TGCGCCAGCAGCGCCGACAACTACGAGCAGTACTTC.

This rearrangement joins TRBV6-2 or TRBV6-3 to TRBJ2-1, with TRBD2 matching 13 bases. Unmatched junction bases numbered 5, after V lost 2 bases and J lost 7 bases. CDR3 size: 16 residues. Germline assignment: CDR1 MNHEY and CDR2 SVGEGT. CDR3 in amino acids: CASSYTSGRAGNEQFF. Here the CDR3 DNA reads TGTGCCAGCAGTTACACTAGCGGGAGGGCCGGTAATGAGCAGTTCTTC.

The sample holds a few counts of this clonotype. The CDR3 coding sequence is TGTGCCAGCAGCGTTACTAGCGGGAATTACAATGAGCAGTTCTTC. Residues: CASSVTSGNYNEQFF. The gene calls are TRBV9 and TRBJ2-1; the match to TRBD2 covers 10 bases. CDR3 length equals 15 residues. Germline V gives CDR1 SGDLS, CDR2 YYNGEE. V gave up 2 bases and J gave up 4 bases; unmatched junction bases: 3. The full variable domain, rest sourced from reference TRBV9 and TRBJ2-1, is DSGVTQTPKHLITATGQRVTLRCSPRSGDLSVYWYQQSLDQGLQFLIQYYNGEERAKGNILERFSAQQFPDLHSELNLSSLELGDSALYFCASSVTSGNYNEQFFGPGTRLTVL.

This clonotype was detected many times. This chain connects TRBV29-1 to TRBJ2-7; 8 nucleotides match TRBD1. The CDR3 loop spans 12 amino acids. After removal of 7 bases from V and 2 bases from J, the junction contained 4 bases not matched to a gene. The germline gives CDR1 SQVTM, CDR2 ANQGSEA. This chain's CDR3 is CSAGTGTYEQYF. The CDR3 nucleotides read TGCAGCGCCGGGACAGGTACCTACGAGCAGTACTTC.

This clonotype was seen only a few times. This chain joins TRBV29-1 and TRBJ1-4; D not certain. The CDR3 covers 9 residues. With 7 bases removed from V and 7 bases from J, the gap between germline ends came to 4 bases. Germline V gene data show CDR1 as SQVTM and CDR2 as ANQGSEA. CDR3 sequence: CSAFEKLFF. The DNA for the CDR3 is TGCAGCGCTTTTGAAAAACTGTTTTTT.

The chain combines TRBV19 with TRBJ2-2; 7 bases line up with TRBD1. This CDR3 is 13 amino acids long. Germline values: CDR1 LNHDA, CDR2 SQIVND (reference sequence). Losses at the gene ends were 3 bases for V and 7 bases for J; bases not matched to a gene: 2. CDR3 DNA sequence: TGTGCCAGTAGTATTGACAGGGTCGGGGAGCTGTTTTTT. This codes for CASSIDRVGELFF. The full variable domain, rest sourced from reference TRBV19 and TRBJ2-2, is DGGITQSPKYLFRKEGQNVTLSCEQNLNHDAMYWYRQDPGQGLRLIYYSQIVNDFQKGDIAEGYSVSREKKESFPLTVTSAQKNPTAFYLCASSIDRVGELFFGEGSRLTVL.

The V gene is TRBV3-1, the J gene TRBJ2-3, with TRBD2 matching over 8 bases. CDR1 is LGHDT and CDR2 is YNNKEL in the germline V gene (reference sequence). J lost 2 bases, V lost 0 bases, and 7 bases had no gene match. This CDR3 spans 17 amino acids. In DNA form, the CDR3 reads TGTGCCAGCAGCCAAGATCCCCAGCGGGGGACCACAGATACGCAGTATTTT. This encodes CASSQDPQRGTTDTQYF.

CDR3 coding DNA: TGCAGCACCATGACTAGCGGGAGGGGAGATACGCAGTATTTT. It is translated as CSTMTSGRGDTQYF. The chain employs TRBV29-1 and TRBJ2-3; 14 positions agree with TRBD2. The V segment lost 8 bases and the J segment 5 bases; nucleotides outside the gene matches: 6. Germline assignment: CDR1 SQVTM and CDR2 ANQGSEA. The CDR3 consists of 14 residues.

V gene TRBV6-2 or TRBV6-3 combines with J gene TRBJ2-7; D is undetermined. This CDR3 is 14 amino acids long. V was clipped by 7 bases and J by 2 bases, with 15 bases between them. In germline, CDR1 is MNHEY, CDR2 SVGEGT. The CDR3 DNA reads as TGTGCCAGCAACCCGACACGGGTCCCCTACGAGCAGTACTTC. Translated: CASNPTRVPYEQYF.

This clonotype was detected only a few times. The rearrangement joins TRBV29-1 to TRBJ2-1; D possibly corresponds to TRBD1 (5 bases). The germline gives CDR1 SQVTM, CDR2 ANQGSEA. The ends were cut back, 7 bases at V and 0 bases at J, with 13 bases in the middle. This CDR3 has 14 amino acids. The CDR3 here is CSAGPAISYNEQFF. The CDR3 nucleotides are TGCAGCGCAGGGCCCGCTATCTCCTACAATGAGCAGTTCTTC.

V is TRBV10-3 and J is TRBJ2-3; no clear D. This CDR3 is built from 15 residues. Looked up from germline, CDR1 is ENHRY and CDR2 is SYGVKD. The V end lost 3 bases, the J end lost 2 bases, and 12 bases lay between the germline ends. DNA for the CDR3: TGTGCCATCAGTGATCGGACCCGCTCCACAGATACGCAGTATTTT. Translated, it gives CAISDRTRSTDTQYF.

This clonotype has a count of ten or more. The chain combines TRBV5-1 with TRBJ2-7; D gene uncertain. V shed 2 bases and J shed 0 bases, with 9 bases lying between them. Germline V lookup: CDR1 SGHRS, CDR2 YFSETQ. CDR3 length: 14 amino acids. This CDR3 reads CASSFGIASYEQYF. Here the CDR3 DNA reads TGCGCCAGCAGCTTCGGTATTGCCTCCTACGAGCAGTACTTC.

The chain couples TRBV20-1 to TRBJ1-5, with D possibly being TRBD1 (6 bases). The V end lost 0 bases, the J end lost 3 bases, and 15 bases lay between the germline ends. Per the germline V gene, CDR1 is DFQATT and CDR2 is SNEGSKA (reference sequence). The length of the CDR3 is 16 residues. CDR3 coding DNA: TGCAGTGCTAGAGATTTTGTTCAGGGGATCAATCAGCCCCAGCATTTT. Translating it yields CSARDFVQGINQPQHF.

CDR3: CASSIGQAFTGELFF. CDR3 nucleotide sequence: TGTGCCAGCAGCATCGGACAGGCATTTACCGGGGAGCTGTTTTTT. The genes are TRBV5-5 and TRBJ2-2, with TRBD1 matching over 7 bases. The CDR3 covers 15 residues. Germline trimming cut 4 bases from V and 5 bases from J; bases unmatched to any gene: 8. Per germline, CDR1 SGHKS and CDR2 YYEKEE (reference sequence).